This T cell receptor (beta chain) came from a study of shared clonotypes between healthy human individuals. A note on this clone: The antigen remains unidentified.

Germline V CDR1 and CDR2: SGHNT, YENEEA. The CDR3 consists of 16 residues. With 4 bases clipped from V and 9 bases from J, the junction kept 12 bases outside the gene matches. The input for sorted-subset replicate PCRs was about 210 ng DNA, around 27,000 T cell genomes. Some clones are missing from TCRdb's copy, which holds only in-frame ones; the method was immunoSEQ multiplex PCR. This sample yields 2 million to 3 million clones, of which around 90% are seen a single time; 0.13% to 0.15% belongs to the top ten. Study conclusions and caveats: The sharing of 4.5% to 5.5% of naive CD4 clonotypes was seen across a few donors.

V and J are TRBV11-3 and TRBJ1-6, with 7 positions matching TRBD1. The sequenced sample was naive CD4+ T cells sorted from blood. Subset noted: CD45RA+ positively selected. This clonotype was obtained from a man between 18 and 29 years old in good health. CDR3 sequence reads: CASSSHRQGSGSPLHF. The CDR3 DNA is TGTGCCAGCAGCTCGCACCGACAGGGTTCGGGTTCACCCCTCCACTTT.